This T cell receptor beta chain was sequenced for a study of T cell repertoires in cytomegalovirus infection. Looking at the study overall: HLA-B-restricted CMV epitopes that are well studied were used alongside recently identified HLA-C-restricted ones. Public TCR beta signatures indicated both CMV infection and matching HLA type.

Comments on this clonotype: Its matching antigen is unknown.

TCRdb recomputed calls from the reads with MiXCR, one row per CDR3 protein. Of hundreds of thousands of distinct CDR3 sequences listed, approximately 30% are singletons. In germline, CDR1 is MNHEY, CDR2 SVGAGI. The CDR3 is made up of 16 amino acids. Trimming pared 6 bases from V and 5 bases from J, leaving 17 bases between. The receptor was isolated from a human donor in good health (CMV status not recorded). Some clones in this sample may be carry-over from other donors' samples. The sample consisted of cultured CD8+ T cells from PBMCs, taken from culture after CMV antigen stimulation. The chain combines TRBV6-5 with TRBJ1-6, with D possibly being TRBD1 (5 bases). The CDR3 DNA reads TGTGCCAGCAGCCAACCGGGGGGGAACGATAATTCACCCCTCCACTTT. It translates to CASSQPGGNDNSPLHF.